Below, one TCR beta chain is given with its context. This sample stems from a study of Tregs in tolerant kidney transplant recipients. The CDR3 has 14 amino acids. CDR1 and CDR2 from the germline V gene are MNHEY and SVGAGI. With V trimmed by 6 bases and J by 4 bases, 7 bases remained unmatched. This table comes from immunoSEQ multiplex PCR, and its TCRdb copy is limited to in-frame clones, with some not included. Of about 110,000 clones listed, nearly 90% are singletons. The receptor was isolated from a human donor who received a combined kidney and bone marrow transplant. The chain combines TRBV6-5 with TRBJ1-2; 8 nucleotides agree with TRBD1. The sequenced sample was CD4+ T cells from blood, obtained before the transplant. The CDR3: CASRTQGEGYGYTF. The CDR3 coding sequence is TGTGCCAGCAGAACACAGGGGGAGGGCTATGGCTACACCTTC.